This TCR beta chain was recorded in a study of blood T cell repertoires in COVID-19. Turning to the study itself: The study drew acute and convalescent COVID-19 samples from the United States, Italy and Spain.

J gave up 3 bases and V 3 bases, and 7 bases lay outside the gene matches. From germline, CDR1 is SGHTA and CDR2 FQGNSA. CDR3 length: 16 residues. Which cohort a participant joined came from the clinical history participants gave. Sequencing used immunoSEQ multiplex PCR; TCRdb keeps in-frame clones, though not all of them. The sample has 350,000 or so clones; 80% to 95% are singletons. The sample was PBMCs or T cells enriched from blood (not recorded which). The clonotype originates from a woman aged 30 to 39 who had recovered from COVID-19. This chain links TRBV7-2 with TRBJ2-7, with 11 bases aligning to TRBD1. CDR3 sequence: CASSFGSGTGGYEQYF. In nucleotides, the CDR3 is TGTGCCAGCAGCTTTGGGTCCGGGACAGGGGGCTACGAGCAGTACTTC.